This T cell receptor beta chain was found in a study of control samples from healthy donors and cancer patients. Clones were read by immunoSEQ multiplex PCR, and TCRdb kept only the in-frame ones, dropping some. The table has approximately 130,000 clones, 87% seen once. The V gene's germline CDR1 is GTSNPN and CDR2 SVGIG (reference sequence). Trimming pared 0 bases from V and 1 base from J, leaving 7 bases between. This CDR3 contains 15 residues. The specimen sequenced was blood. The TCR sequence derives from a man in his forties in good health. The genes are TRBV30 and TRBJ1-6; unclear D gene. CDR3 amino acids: CAWSVWESYNSPLHF. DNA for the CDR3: TGTGCCTGGAGTGTATGGGAGTCCTATAATTCACCCCTCCACTTT.